This T cell receptor (beta chain) was captured by sequencing in a study of T cell responses to AZD1222 COVID-19 vaccine. Using immunoSEQ multiplex PCR, the repertoire was profiled, and TCRdb retains in-frame clones only, with some absent. The top ten clones hold roughly 6.5% of a sample with about 100,000 clones, about 90% of them seen once. This clone was counted once. After removal of 9 bases from V and 2 bases from J, the junction contained 6 bases not matched to a gene. The CDR3 is 14 amino acids. CDR1 is LNHDA and CDR2 is SQIVND in the germline V gene (reference sequence). The chain is built from TRBV19 and TRBJ2-2; 7 bases map to TRBD1. This specimen consisted of peripheral blood, obtained on day 0 of AZD1222 vaccination. This sequence was found in an adult in good health. CDR3 nucleotide sequence: TGTGCCAGCCATCGGACAGGAAACACCGGGGAGCTGTTTTTT. Encoded protein: CASHRTGNTGELFF. Full variable domain (outside the CDR3, taken from reference TRBV19 and TRBJ2-2): DGGITQSPKYLFRKEGQNVTLSCEQNLNHDAMYWYRQDPGQGLRLIYYSQIVNDFQKGDIAEGYSVSREKKESFPLTVTSAQKNPTAFYLCASHRTGNTGELFFGEGSRLTVL.